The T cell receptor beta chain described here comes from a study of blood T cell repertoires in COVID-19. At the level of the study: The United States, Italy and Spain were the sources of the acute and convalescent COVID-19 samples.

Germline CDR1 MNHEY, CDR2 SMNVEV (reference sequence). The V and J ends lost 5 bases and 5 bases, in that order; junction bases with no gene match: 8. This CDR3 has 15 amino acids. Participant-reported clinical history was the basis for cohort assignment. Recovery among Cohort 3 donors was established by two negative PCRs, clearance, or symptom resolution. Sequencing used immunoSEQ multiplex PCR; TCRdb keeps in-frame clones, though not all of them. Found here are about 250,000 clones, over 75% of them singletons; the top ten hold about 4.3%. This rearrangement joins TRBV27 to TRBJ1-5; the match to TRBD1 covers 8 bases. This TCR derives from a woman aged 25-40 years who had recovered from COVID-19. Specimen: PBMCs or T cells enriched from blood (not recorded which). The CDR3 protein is CASSTRTGRDQPQHF. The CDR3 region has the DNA TGTGCCAGCAGTACCCGGACAGGGCGGGATCAGCCCCAGCATTTT.